A selection of T cell receptor beta chains follows, all from one sample in a study of identical twins. TCRdb re-analysed the 5' RACE reads in MiXCR, keeping a single row per CDR3 protein. The profile shows approximately 530,000 distinct CDR3 sequences, 20% to 25% of them singletons. The same data also contributed to another study, on yellow fever vaccine responses in identical twins.

Sequencing used CD4+ T cells sorted from blood. Every receptor here comes from a woman between 18 and 29 years old in good health. CDR3s include the opening cysteine and the closing phenylalanine or tryptophan. The D gene is left open where the match is weak. Some rows mark clone size as missing; the rest say once, few, many or name a class of expanded clone.

j_gene,abundance,v_gene,d_gene,CDR3nt,CDR3aa
TRBJ2-3,NA,TRBV24-1,NA,TGTGCCTCCAGTGATTCTTCCTCCTACACAGATACGCAGTATTTT,CASSDSSSYTDTQYF
TRBJ2-1,NA,TRBV12-3/TRBV12-4,TRBD2,TGTGCCAGCATCCTAGGACTAGCGGGAGGAAATGAGCAGTTCTTC,CASILGLAGGNEQFF
TRBJ1-2,NA,TRBV20-1,NA,TGCAGTGCCTCCAGGCCTCCCTATGGCTACACCTTC,CSASRPPYGYTF
TRBJ2-2,few,TRBV5-1,TRBD1,TGCGCCAGCAGCTCGGACAGGATGGACACCGGGGAGCTGTTTTTT,CASSSDRMDTGELFF
TRBJ2-1,few,TRBV3-1,TRBD2,TGTGCCAGCAGCCAAACGGGAGGGACCTACAATGAGCAGTTCTTC,CASSQTGGTYNEQFF
TRBJ2-3,NA,TRBV5-1,NA,TGCGCCAGCATCACCCGGCCCCCTCGCCGGGATACGCAGTATTTT,CASITRPPRRDTQYF
TRBJ2-7,NA,TRBV10-2,TRBD2,TGCGCCAGCAGTGACCCTAGCGGGACCTACGAGCAGTACTTC,CASSDPSGTYEQYF
TRBJ2-4,NA,TRBV7-2,NA,TGTGCCAGCAGCTTAGCAGGGGCCAAAAACATGCAGTACTTC,CASSLAGAKNMQYF
TRBJ2-3,few,TRBV4-1,NA,TGCGCCAGCAGCCTCGAGGACGCAGATACGCAGTATTTT,CASSLEDADTQYF
TRBJ1-1,NA,TRBV28,TRBD1,TGTGCCAGCAGTTATGGCGGACAGGGTTCGGCTGAAGCTTTCTTT,CASSYGGQGSAEAFF
TRBJ2-2,few,TRBV11-1,TRBD1,TGTGCCAGCAACAGACGGGGATCCGACAGGGTTGACGGGGAGCTGTTTTTT,CASNRRGSDRVDGELFF
TRBJ1-5,NA,TRBV5-1,TRBD1,TGCGCCAGCAGCAGAGGGACAGGGGCGATTAACCAGCCCCAGCATTTT,CASSRGTGAINQPQHF
TRBJ2-5,many,TRBV12-3/TRBV12-4,TRBD2,TGTGCCAGCAGTTTGAGGACTAGCGGAGGCGAGACCCAGTACTTC,CASSLRTSGGETQYF
TRBJ1-3,few,TRBV5-1,NA,TGCGCCAGCAGCCTGGCCCCGGCGGCCTCTGGAAACACCATATATTTT,CASSLAPAASGNTIYF
TRBJ2-2,few,TRBV2,NA,TGTGCCAGCTTGGCCGACGGCACCGGGGAGCTGTTTTTT,CASLADGTGELFF
TRBJ2-3,NA,TRBV6-4,NA,TGTGCCAGCAGTGTTGGAGATTTCACAGATACGCAGTATTTT,CASSVGDFTDTQYF
TRBJ2-7,NA,TRBV5-6,TRBD1,TGTGCCAGCAGCTTGAGGTTCCAGGGGGAATACGAGCAGTACTTC,CASSLRFQGEYEQYF
TRBJ2-3,few,TRBV7-8,NA,TGTGCCAGCGCCCTATCTTCCCGGGGCAGGGAGAAGGGAGATACGCAGTATTTT,CASALSSRGREKGDTQYF
TRBJ2-3,few,TRBV29-1,NA,TGCAGCGTTGGGTCAGTTCAAATAGATACGCAGTATTTT,CSVGSVQIDTQYF
TRBJ2-5,few,TRBV29-1,TRBD1,TGCAGCGTCGAGGGGGCAGGAACTAAAGAGACCCAGTACTTC,CSVEGAGTKETQYF
TRBJ2-1,few,TRBV10-3,NA,TGTGCCATCAGTGGGAATCCCTACCCGGATGAGCAGTTCTTC,CAISGNPYPDEQFF
TRBJ1-5,few,TRBV15,NA,TGTGCCACCAGCAGAGGCTCCAGGGTCAATCAGCCCCAGCATTTT,CATSRGSRVNQPQHF
TRBJ2-7,NA,TRBV7-6,TRBD1,TGTGCCAGCAGCTTAGGTAGACAGGGAAACTACGAGCAGTACTTC,CASSLGRQGNYEQYF
TRBJ2-1,NA,TRBV12-3/TRBV12-4,NA,TGTGCCAGCAGTTTTAGGGGCCCCTCCTACAATGAGCAGTTCTTC,CASSFRGPSYNEQFF
TRBJ2-3,NA,TRBV24-1,TRBD2,TGTGCCACCAGTGACCTCGGGGCGGGAGGGCCTAGTACGCAGTATTTT,CATSDLGAGGPSTQYF
TRBJ1-4,many,TRBV29-1,TRBD1,TGCAGCGTGGAGACAGGGAATGAAAAACTGTTTTTT,CSVETGNEKLFF
TRBJ2-2,few,TRBV7-3,NA,TGTGCCAGCAGCCGCTCGACCCTCACCGGGGAGCTGTTTTTT,CASSRSTLTGELFF
TRBJ2-1,NA,TRBV10-3,TRBD1,TGTGCCATCAGTAACTCCGGGACAGGGCACTATGAGCAGTTCTTC,CAISNSGTGHYEQFF
TRBJ2-5,NA,TRBV7-7,NA,TGTGCCAGCAGCTCTAACCTTGGAGAGACCCAGTACTTC,CASSSNLGETQYF
TRBJ2-7,NA,TRBV5-1,TRBD1,TGCGCCAGCAGCTTGGGGACAGGAGTCTCCTACGAGCAGTACTTC,CASSLGTGVSYEQYF
TRBJ2-1,NA,TRBV20-1,TRBD1,TGCAGTGTAGTACAGGGGGTTTTGGGCAATGAGCAGTTCTTC,CSVVQGVLGNEQFF
TRBJ2-6,NA,TRBV20-1,NA,TGCAGTGCTAGGAGAGGGGTCTCCAGCTCTGGGGCCAACGTCCTGACTTTC,CSARRGVSSSGANVLTF
TRBJ1-2,few,TRBV5-6,NA,TGTGCCAGCTCTAAAGGGGTAGAAACCTATGGCTACACCTTC,CASSKGVETYGYTF
TRBJ2-1,NA,TRBV3-1,TRBD1,TGTGCCAGCAGCCAACTGACAGGGGGCAAAAATGAGCAGTTCTTC,CASSQLTGGKNEQFF
TRBJ2-7,NA,TRBV29-1,TRBD2,TGCAGCGTTACTAGCGGATCCTACGAGCAGTACTTC,CSVTSGSYEQYF
TRBJ1-2,NA,TRBV18,TRBD1,TGTGCCAGCTCACTCAACGTTGGGACAGCCATCTCCCACACCTTC,CASSLNVGTAISHTF
TRBJ2-4,NA,TRBV24-1,NA,TGTGCCACCAGTGATTCGGGGACCCTCTTGGGCCATGGAAACATTCAGTACTTC,CATSDSGTLLGHGNIQYF
TRBJ2-5,NA,TRBV28,TRBD2,TGTGCCAGCAGTCCATCCAAGCGGGAGGGCCGGTTGTTAGGAGAGACCCAGTACTTC,CASSPSKREGRLLGETQYF
TRBJ1-4,NA,TRBV20-1,NA,TGCAGTGCTGGACGGATGAATGAAAAACTGTTTTTT,CSAGRMNEKLFF
TRBJ2-1,NA,TRBV6-2/TRBV6-3,TRBD2,TGTGCCAGCAGGGGGGTTCCGGGACTAGCGGATAGCAGCTTTTTGAATGAGCAGTTCTTC,CASRGVPGLADSSFLNEQFF
TRBJ2-3,few,TRBV20-1,TRBD2,TGCAGTGCTTCTGAAGCGGGAAGGGCAGATACGCAGTATTTT,CSASEAGRADTQYF
TRBJ1-5,NA,TRBV20-1,NA,TGCAGTGCTAGAATAGGTACAGTTATGACCCAGCATTTT,CSARIGTVMTQHF
TRBJ2-3,few,TRBV9,TRBD2,TGTGCCAGCAGCGGGTTAGCGGGAGTAGCAGATACGCAGTATTTT,CASSGLAGVADTQYF
TRBJ2-7,NA,TRBV20-1,NA,TGCAGTGCGCCTAAAGCACGCGGCGAGCAGTACTTC,CSAPKARGEQYF
TRBJ2-5,few,TRBV27,NA,TGTGCCAGCAGTTTACGGGAGCGAGAGACCCAGTACTTC,CASSLRERETQYF
TRBJ1-6,few,TRBV5-1,NA,TGCGCCAGCAGCGCCGTGACAGCCTCCAATTCACCCCTCCACTTT,CASSAVTASNSPLHF
TRBJ1-2,many,TRBV9,NA,TGTGCCAGCAGCCCGAGGGATAACTATGGCTACACCTTC,CASSPRDNYGYTF
TRBJ2-1,few,TRBV6-2/TRBV6-3,NA,TGTGCCAGCAGTTACCTCGGCAATGAGCAGTTCTTC,CASSYLGNEQFF
TRBJ1-4,few,TRBV20-1,TRBD1,TGCAGTGCTAGGGACAGGGAAGGTGAAAAACTGTTTTTT,CSARDREGEKLFF
TRBJ2-4,few,TRBV20-1,NA,TGCAGTGCTAGGGACACCATGGGCAAAAACATTCAGTACTTC,CSARDTMGKNIQYF
TRBJ2-5,NA,TRBV12-3/TRBV12-4,TRBD1,TGTGCCAGCAGTCGAGGACAGGGATGGCGGGAGACCCAGTACTTC,CASSRGQGWRETQYF
TRBJ2-1,NA,TRBV6-1,NA,TGTGCCAGCAGTGAACCGAGGGGCTCCTACAATGAGCAGTTCTTC,CASSEPRGSYNEQFF
TRBJ2-1,NA,TRBV14,NA,TGTGCCAGCAGAGGTCAGGGGACCTCCTACAATGAGCAGTTCTTC,CASRGQGTSYNEQFF
TRBJ1-2,few,TRBV7-9,NA,TGTGCCAGCAGCCCATCTCCGTCACCGTATGGCTACACCTTC,CASSPSPSPYGYTF